This T cell receptor beta chain comes out of a study of blood T cell repertoires in COVID-19. Germline values: CDR1 MNHEY, CDR2 SVGAGI. V gave up 5 bases and J gave up 5 bases; unmatched junction bases: 5. The CDR3 has 14 residues. The study drew participants aged about 18 to 95 years from some 25 US areas. Recovery among Cohort 3 donors was established by two negative PCRs, clearance, or symptom resolution. Clones were sequenced by immunoSEQ multiplex PCR, and TCRdb holds only the in-frame ones, with some missing. The table shows over 400,000 clones, with approximately 86% occurring only once. The sequence derives from an older woman who had recovered from COVID-19. Input material: PBMCs or T cells enriched from blood (not recorded which). V and J are TRBV6-5 and TRBJ2-5; 10 nucleotides match TRBD1. The chain's CDR3 is CASSTWTGGETQYF. CDR3 nucleotides: TGTGCCAGCAGTACCTGGACAGGGGGGGAGACCCAGTACTTC.